This T cell receptor beta chain appears in the sequencing data of a study of blood T cell repertoires in COVID-19. Across the study: Specimens from acute and convalescent COVID-19 originated in the United States, Italy and Spain. PBMCs, B-cell-depleted T cells, or T cells were the source of the cDNA or gDNA that made up the material.

Original methodology: Scientists estimated how many nucleated cells there were by amplifying reference gene primers. TCRdb's copy holds only in-frame clones and misses some; the assay was immunoSEQ multiplex PCR. V and J calls and clone size are as listed in that table; D and trimming were resolved from the DNA. Of more than 90,000 clones in the sample, about 80% were seen once. The CDR3 is 13 residues long. Trimming took 10 bases from V and 3 from J; bases not matched to a gene: 5. CDR1 is ENHRY and CDR2 is SYGVKD in the germline V gene. The sequencing sample was made of peripheral blood. This receptor was taken from a man in his 60s with acute or convalescent COVID-19. The chain employs TRBV10-3 and TRBJ2-1; TRBD1 matches 8 bases. CDR3 DNA: TGTGCCAGCCAACAGGGGGGCTACAATGAGCAGTTCTTC. This translates into CASQQGGYNEQFF.